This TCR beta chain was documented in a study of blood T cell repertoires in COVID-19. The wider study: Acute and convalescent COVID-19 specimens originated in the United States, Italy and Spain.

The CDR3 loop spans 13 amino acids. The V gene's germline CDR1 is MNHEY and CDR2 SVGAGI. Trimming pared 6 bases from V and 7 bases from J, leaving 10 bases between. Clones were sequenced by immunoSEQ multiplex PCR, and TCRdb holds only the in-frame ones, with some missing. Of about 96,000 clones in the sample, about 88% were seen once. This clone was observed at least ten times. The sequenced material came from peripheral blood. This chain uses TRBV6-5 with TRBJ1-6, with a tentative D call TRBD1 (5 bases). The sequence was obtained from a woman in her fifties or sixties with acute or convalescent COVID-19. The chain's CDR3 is CASSPRGNSPLHF. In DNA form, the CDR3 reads TGTGCCAGCAGCCCACGGGGGAATTCACCCCTCCACTTT.